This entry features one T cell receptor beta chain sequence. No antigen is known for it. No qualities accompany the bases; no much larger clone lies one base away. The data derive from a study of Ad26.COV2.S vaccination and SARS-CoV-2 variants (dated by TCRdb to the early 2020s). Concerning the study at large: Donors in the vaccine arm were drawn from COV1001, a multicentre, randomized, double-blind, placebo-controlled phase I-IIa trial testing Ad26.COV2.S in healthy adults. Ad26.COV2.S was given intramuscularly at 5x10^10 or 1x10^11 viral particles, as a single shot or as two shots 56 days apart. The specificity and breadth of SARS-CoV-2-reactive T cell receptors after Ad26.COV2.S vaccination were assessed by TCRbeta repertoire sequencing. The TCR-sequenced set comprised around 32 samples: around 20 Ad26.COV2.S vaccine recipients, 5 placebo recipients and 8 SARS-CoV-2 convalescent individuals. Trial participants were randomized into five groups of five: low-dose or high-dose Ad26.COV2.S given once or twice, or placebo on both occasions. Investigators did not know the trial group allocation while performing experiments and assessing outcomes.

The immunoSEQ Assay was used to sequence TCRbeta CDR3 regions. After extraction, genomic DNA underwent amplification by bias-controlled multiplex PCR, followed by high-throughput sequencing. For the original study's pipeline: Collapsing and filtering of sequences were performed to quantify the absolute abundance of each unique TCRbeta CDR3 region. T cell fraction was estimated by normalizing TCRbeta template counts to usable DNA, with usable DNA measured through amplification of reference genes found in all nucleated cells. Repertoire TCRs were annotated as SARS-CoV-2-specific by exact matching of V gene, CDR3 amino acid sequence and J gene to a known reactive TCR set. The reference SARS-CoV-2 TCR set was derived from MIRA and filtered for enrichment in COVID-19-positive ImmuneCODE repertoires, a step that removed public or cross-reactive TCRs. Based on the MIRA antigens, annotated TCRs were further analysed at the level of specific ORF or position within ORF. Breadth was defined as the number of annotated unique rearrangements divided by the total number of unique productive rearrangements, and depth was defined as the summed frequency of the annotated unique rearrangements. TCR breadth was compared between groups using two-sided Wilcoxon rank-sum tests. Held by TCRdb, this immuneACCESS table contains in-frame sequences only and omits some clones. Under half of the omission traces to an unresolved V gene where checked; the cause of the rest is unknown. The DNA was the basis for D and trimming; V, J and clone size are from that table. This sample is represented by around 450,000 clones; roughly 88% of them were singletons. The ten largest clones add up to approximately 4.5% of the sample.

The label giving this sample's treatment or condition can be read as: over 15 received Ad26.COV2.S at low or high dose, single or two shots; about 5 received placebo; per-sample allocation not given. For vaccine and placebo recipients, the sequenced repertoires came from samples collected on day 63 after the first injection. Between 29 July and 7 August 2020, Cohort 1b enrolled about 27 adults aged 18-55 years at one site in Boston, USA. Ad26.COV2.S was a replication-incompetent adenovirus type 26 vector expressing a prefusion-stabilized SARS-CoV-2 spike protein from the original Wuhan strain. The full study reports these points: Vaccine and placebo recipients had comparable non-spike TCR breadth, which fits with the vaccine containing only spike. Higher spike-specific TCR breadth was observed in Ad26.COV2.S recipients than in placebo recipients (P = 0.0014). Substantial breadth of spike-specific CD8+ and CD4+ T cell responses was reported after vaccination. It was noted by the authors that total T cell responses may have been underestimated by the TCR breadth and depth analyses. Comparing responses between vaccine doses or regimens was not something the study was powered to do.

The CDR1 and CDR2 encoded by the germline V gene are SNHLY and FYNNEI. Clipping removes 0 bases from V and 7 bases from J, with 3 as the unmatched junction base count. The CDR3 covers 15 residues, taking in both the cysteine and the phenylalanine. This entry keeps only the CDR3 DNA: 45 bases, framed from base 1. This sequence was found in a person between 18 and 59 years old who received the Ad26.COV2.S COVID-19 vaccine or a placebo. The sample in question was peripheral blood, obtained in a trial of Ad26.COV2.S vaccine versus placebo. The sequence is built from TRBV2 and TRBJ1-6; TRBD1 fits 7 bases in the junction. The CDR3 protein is CASSEATGRNSPLHF. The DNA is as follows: TGTGCCAGCAGTGAAGCGACAGGGAGGAATTCACCCCTCCACTTT.